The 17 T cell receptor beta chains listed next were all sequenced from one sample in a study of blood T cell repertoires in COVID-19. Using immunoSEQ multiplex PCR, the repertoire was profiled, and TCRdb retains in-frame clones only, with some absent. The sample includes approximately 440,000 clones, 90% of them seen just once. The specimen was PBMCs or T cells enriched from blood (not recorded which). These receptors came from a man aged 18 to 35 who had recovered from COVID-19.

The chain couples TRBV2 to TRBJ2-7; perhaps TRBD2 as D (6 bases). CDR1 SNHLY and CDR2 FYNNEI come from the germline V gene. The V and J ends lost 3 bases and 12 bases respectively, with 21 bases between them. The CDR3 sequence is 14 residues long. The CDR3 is CASSEGLKSPTSYF. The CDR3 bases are TGTGCCAGCAGTGAGGGACTTAAATCCCCCACCTCGTACTTC.

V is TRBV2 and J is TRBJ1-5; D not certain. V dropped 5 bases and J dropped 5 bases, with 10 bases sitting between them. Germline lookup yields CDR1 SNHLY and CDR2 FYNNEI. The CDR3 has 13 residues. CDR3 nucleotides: TGTGCCAGCAGTTGGGCCGCCGATCAGCCCCAGCATTTT. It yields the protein CASSWAADQPQHF.

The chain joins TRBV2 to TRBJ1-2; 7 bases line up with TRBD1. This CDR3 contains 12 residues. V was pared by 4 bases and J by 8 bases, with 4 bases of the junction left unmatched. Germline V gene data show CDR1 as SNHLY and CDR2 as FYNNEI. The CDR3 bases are TGTGCCAGCAGTGGACAGGGCGGCGGCTACACCTTC. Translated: CASSGQGGGYTF.

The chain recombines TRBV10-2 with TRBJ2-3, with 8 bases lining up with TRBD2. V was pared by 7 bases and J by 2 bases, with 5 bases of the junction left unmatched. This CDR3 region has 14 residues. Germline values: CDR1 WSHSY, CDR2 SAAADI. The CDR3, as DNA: TGCGCCAGCATGGTCGGGGGGGTCACAGATACGCAGTATTTT. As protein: CASMVGGVTDTQYF.

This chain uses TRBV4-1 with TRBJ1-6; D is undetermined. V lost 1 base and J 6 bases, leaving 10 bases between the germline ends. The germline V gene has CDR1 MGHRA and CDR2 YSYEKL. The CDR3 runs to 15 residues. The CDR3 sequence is CASSQGLGINSPLHF. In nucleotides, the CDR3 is TGCGCCAGCAGCCAAGGTCTAGGCATTAATTCACCCCTCCACTTT.

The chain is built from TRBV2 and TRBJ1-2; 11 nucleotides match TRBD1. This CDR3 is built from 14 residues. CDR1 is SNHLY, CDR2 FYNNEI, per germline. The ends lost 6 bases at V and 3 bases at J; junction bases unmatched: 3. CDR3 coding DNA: TGTGCCAGCAGGGCGGGACAGGGGGACTATGGCTACACCTTC. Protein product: CASRAGQGDYGYTF.

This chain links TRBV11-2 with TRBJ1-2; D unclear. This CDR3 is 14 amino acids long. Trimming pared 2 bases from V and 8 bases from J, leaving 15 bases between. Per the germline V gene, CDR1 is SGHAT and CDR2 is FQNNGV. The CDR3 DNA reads TGTGCCAGCAGCTTAAACGCGGTGATTGGGGGCTACACCTTC. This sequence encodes CASSLNAVIGGYTF.

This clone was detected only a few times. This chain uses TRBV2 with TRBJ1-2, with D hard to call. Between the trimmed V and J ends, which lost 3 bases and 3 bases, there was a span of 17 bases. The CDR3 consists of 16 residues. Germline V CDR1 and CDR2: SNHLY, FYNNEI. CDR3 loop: CASSERAAASDYGYTF. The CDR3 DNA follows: TGTGCCAGCAGTGAGAGGGCGGCTGCGAGTGACTATGGCTACACCTTC.

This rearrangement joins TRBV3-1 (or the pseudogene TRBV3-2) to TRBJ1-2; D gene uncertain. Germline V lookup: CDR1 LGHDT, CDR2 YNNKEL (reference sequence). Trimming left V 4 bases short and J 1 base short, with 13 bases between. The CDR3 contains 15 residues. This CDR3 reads CASSPLSNFNYGYTF. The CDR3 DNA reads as TGTGCCAGCAGCCCCCTCTCTAACTTTAACTATGGCTACACCTTC.

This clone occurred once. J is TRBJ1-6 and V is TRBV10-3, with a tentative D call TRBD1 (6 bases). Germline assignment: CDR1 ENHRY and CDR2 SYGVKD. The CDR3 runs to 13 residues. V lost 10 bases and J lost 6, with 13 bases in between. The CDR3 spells CATGQISNSPLHF. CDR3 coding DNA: TGTGCCACAGGACAGATTTCTAATTCACCCCTCCACTTT.

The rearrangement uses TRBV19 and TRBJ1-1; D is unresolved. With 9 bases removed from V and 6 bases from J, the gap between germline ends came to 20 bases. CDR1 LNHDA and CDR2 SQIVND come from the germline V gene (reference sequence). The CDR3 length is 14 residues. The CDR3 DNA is TGTGCCAGCTCGGTCGATTTGTTAGAGCCTGAAGCTTTCTTT. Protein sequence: CASSVDLLEPEAFF.

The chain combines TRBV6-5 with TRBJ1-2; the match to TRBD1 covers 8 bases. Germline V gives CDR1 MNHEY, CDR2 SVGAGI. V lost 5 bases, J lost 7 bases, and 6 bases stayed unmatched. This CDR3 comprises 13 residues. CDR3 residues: CASSPQGAGGYTF. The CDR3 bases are TGTGCCAGCAGTCCCCAGGGGGCAGGTGGCTACACCTTC.

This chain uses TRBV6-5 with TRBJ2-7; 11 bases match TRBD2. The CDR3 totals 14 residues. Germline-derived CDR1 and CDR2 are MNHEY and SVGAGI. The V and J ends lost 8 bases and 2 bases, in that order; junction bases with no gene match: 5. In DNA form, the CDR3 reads TGTGCCAGCGACCTAGCGGGGGGTACCTACGAGCAGTACTTC. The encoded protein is CASDLAGGTYEQYF.

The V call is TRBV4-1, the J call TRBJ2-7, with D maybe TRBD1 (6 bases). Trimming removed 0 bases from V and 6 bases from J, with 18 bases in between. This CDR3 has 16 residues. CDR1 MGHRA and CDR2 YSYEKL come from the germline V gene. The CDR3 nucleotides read TGCGCCAGCAGCCAAGATGCGGCAGGGGCACGGGTCGAGCAGTACTTC. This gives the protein CASSQDAAGARVEQYF.

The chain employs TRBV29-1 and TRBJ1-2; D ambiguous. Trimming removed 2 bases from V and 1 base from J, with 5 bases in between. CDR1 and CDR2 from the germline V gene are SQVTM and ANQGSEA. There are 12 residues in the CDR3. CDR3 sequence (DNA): TGCAGCGTTGAAACTGGTAACTATGGCTACACCTTC. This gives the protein CSVETGNYGYTF.

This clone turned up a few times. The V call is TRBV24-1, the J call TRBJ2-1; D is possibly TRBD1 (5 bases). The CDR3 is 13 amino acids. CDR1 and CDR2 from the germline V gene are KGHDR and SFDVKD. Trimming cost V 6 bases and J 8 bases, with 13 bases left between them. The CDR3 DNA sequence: TGTGCCACCAGTAGTAGTAGCAGGGATGAGCAGTTCTTC. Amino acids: CATSSSSRDEQFF.

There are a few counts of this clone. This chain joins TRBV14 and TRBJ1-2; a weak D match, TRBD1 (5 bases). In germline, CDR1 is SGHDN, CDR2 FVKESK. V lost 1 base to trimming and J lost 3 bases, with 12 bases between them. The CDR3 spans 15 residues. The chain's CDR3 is CASSQVGQGHYGYTF. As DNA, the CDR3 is TGTGCCAGCAGCCAAGTCGGGCAGGGCCACTATGGCTACACCTTC.